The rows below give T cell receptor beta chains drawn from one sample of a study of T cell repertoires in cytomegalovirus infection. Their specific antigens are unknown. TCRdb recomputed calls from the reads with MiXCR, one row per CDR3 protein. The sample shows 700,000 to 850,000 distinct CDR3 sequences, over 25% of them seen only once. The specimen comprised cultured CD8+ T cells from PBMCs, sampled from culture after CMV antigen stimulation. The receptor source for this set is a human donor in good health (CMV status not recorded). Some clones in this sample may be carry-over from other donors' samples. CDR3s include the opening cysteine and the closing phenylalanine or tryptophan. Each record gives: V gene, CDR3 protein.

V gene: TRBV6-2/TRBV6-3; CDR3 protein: CASSPLPGQVVWYGYTF
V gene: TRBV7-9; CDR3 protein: CASSLEDRGSGTQYF
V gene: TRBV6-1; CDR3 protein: CASKPGLKDTEAFF
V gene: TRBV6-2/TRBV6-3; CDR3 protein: CASSSPRDSNQPQHF
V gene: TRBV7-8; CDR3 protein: CASSDPSNEKLFF
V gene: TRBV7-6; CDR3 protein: CASSLKGTREKLFF
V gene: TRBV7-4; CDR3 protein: CASRSPGRSEAFF
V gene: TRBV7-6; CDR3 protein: CASSLVGADGNTIYF
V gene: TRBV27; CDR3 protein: CASRPGTSGGRGDTQYF
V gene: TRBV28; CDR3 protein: CASSGGKDTQYF
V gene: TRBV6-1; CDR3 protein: CASSEVPGELFF
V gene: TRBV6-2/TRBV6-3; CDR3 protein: CASSYLPGKGLSYEQYF
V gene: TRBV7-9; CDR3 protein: CASSHTQTYNYGYTF
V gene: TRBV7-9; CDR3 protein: CASSFLKGNTGELFF
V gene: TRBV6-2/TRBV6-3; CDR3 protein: CASRIGAAEAFF
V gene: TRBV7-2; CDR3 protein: CASSLMNNQPQHF
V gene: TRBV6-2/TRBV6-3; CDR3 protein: CASILGAEAFF
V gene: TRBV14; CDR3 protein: CASSRKISGPRDTQYF
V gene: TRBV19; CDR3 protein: CASSAGTTYEQYF
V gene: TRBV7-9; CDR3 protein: CASSPPGVSGGRTDTQYF
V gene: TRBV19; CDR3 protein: CASSILRQVSNQPQHF
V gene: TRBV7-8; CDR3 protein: CASSRPPPERGPSGNEQFF
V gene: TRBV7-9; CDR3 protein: CASSLRIYNSPLHF